The T cell receptor (beta chain) under discussion was sequenced for a study of blood T cell repertoires in COVID-19. This CDR3 contains 17 residues. Germline CDR1 is LGHDT and CDR2 is YNNKEL (reference sequence). Trimming took 1 base from V and 5 from J, leaving 15 bases between them. In the authors' methods: Scientists estimated how many nucleated cells there were by amplifying reference gene primers. Clones were sequenced by immunoSEQ multiplex PCR, and TCRdb holds only the in-frame ones, with some missing. V, J and clone size were drawn from that table, and D and trimming were deduced from the DNA. The sample lists roughly 170,000 clones; under 85% were seen once.

The specimen was peripheral blood. J is TRBJ1-6 and V is TRBV3-1 (or the pseudogene TRBV3-2); no reliable D call. The receptor's source is a human donor in a cohort sampled during active COVID-19. The CDR3 sequence: CASSQVPRNTDNSPLHF. The CDR3 nucleotides are TGTGCCAGCAGCCAAGTACCTCGCAATACGGATAATTCACCCCTCCACTTT.